This entry lists 2 T cell receptor beta chains sequenced from one sample in a study of T cell responses to AZD1222 COVID-19 vaccine. Sequencing was performed with immunoSEQ multiplex PCR; in TCRdb, only in-frame clones are kept and a portion is missing. The repertoire holds some 150,000 clones, with roughly 91% as singletons. The sample consisted of peripheral blood, taken on day 0 of AZD1222 vaccination. All receptors come from an adult in good health.

This sequence joins TRBV18 and TRBJ1-2; D is uncertain. Per germline, CDR1 KGHSH and CDR2 LQKENI. The CDR3 consists of 13 residues. The ends were cut back, 6 bases at V and 0 bases at J, with 8 bases in the middle. The CDR3 sequence is CASSSGPNYGYTF. CDR3 nucleotide sequence: TGTGCCAGCTCTAGCGGTCCTAACTATGGCTACACCTTC.

This clone turned up a few times. V usage is TRBV5-1 and J usage is TRBJ2-7, with TRBD2 identical over 7 bases. The CDR3 runs to 14 residues. Germline V CDR1 and CDR2: SGHRS, YFSETQ. With 2 bases clipped from V and 2 bases from J, the junction kept 4 bases outside the gene matches. The CDR3, as DNA: TGCGCCAGCAGCTTCGGCGGGAGAGCCTACGAGCAGTACTTC. Residues: CASSFGGRAYEQYF.